This T cell receptor beta chain is from a study of blood T cell repertoires in COVID-19. Study-level background: Specimens from acute and convalescent COVID-19 originated in the United States, Italy and Spain. PBMCs, B-cell-depleted T cells, or T cells were the source of the cDNA or gDNA that made up the material.

The CDR3 length is 13 residues. The V gene's germline CDR1 is SQVTM and CDR2 ANQGSEA. V lost 7 bases, J lost 5 bases, and 7 bases stayed unmatched. Assay: immunoSEQ multiplex PCR; the TCRdb copy retains only in-frame clones and omits some. The sample records roughly 180,000 clones, around 80% being singletons. Enrolled during active infection, Seattle patients were then followed longitudinally. The sequenced sample consisted of peripheral blood. The sequence came from a woman at least 80 years old with COVID-19, enrolled during active disease. The rearrangement links TRBV29-1 to TRBJ2-5, with TRBD2 matching over 10 bases. CDR3 protein: CSAASGSVETQYF. For the CDR3, the DNA is TGCAGCGCCGCTAGCGGGAGCGTCGAGACCCAGTACTTC. Full variable domain (missing parts from reference TRBV29-1 and TRBJ2-5): SAVISQKPSRDICQRGTSLTIQCQVDSQVTMMFWYRQQPGQSLTLIATANQGSEATYESGFVIDKFPISRPNLTFSTLTVSNMSPEDSSIYLCSAASGSVETQYFGPGTRLLVL.